Each of the 15 T cell receptor beta chains below was sequenced from the same sample in a study of cytomegalovirus exposure and HLA in healthy donors. Primers: 60 Vbeta forward and 13 Jbeta reverse. Libraries were prepared by immunoSEQ multiplex PCR; TCRdb keeps only in-frame clonotypes and omits some of them. The table records approximately 170,000 clones, 73% of them present only once. The sample comprised PBMCs. The receptors stem from a woman between 18 and 29 years old in good health and CMV-seropositive.

V and J are TRBV2 and TRBJ1-2; D perhaps matches TRBD1 (5 bases). Per the germline V gene, CDR1 is SNHLY and CDR2 is FYNNEI. Trimming pared 6 bases from V and 7 bases from J, leaving 15 bases between. The CDR3 has 13 amino acids. This CDR3 is CASSERRDSGYTF. CDR3 coding DNA: TGTGCCAGCAGCGAACGAAGGGACTCTGGCTACACCTTC.

This chain uses TRBV19 with TRBJ2-7, with 8 bases aligning to TRBD1. The CDR3 is 14 amino acids. The J segment lost 4 bases and the V segment lost 5 bases, leaving 7 bases of the junction unmatched. Germline V gene data show CDR1 as LNHDA and CDR2 as SQIVND (reference sequence). The CDR3 spells CASSPGQGGYEQYF. The CDR3 DNA reads TGTGCCAGTAGTCCAGGACAGGGAGGATACGAGCAGTACTTC.

This chain connects TRBV5-1 to TRBJ1-5; D possibly corresponds to TRBD1 (5 bases). The germline V gene has CDR1 SGHRS and CDR2 YFSETQ. This CDR3 spans 15 amino acids. The V end lost 4 bases, the J end lost 2 bases, and 13 bases lay between the germline ends. The CDR3 is CASSPIGGGNQPQHF. The CDR3 coding sequence is TGCGCCAGCAGCCCAATCGGGGGGGGCAATCAGCCCCAGCATTTT.

The table lists this clone with a few counts. Germline is not matched at one junction end, which may reflect a read error. The identical CDR3 is also encoded by other nucleotide sequences in the sample. The chain combines TRBV7-7 with TRBJ2-5; TRBD1 matches 9 bases. This CDR3 has 13 amino acids. CDR1 is SSHAT and CDR2 is FNYEAQ in the germline V gene (reference sequence). CDR3 nucleotides: TGTGCTAGCAGCCTCGACAGGGGGGAGACCCAGTACTTC. Its translation is CASSLDRGETQYF.

The genes are TRBV4-2 and TRBJ2-2; D gene ambiguous. This CDR3 is 15 amino acids long. Germline lookup yields CDR1 LGHNA and CDR2 YNFKEQ. V was trimmed by 0 bases and J by 2 bases, leaving 7 bases between them. For the CDR3, the DNA is TGTGCCAGCAGCCAAGATTCAACAAACACCGGGGAGCTGTTTTTT. It specifies CASSQDSTNTGELFF.

The V call is TRBV5-5, the J call TRBJ2-7; D not certain. Germline assignment: CDR1 SGHKS and CDR2 YYEKEE (reference sequence). V was pared by 0 bases and J by 4 bases, with 8 bases between. The CDR3 extends over 13 amino acids. This CDR3 is CASSLEATYEQYF. CDR3 in DNA: TGTGCCAGCAGCTTGGAGGCGACTTACGAGCAGTACTTC. Full variable domain (rest looked up from reference TRBV5-5 and TRBJ2-7): DAGVTQSPTHLIKTRGQQVTLRCSPISGHKSVSWYQQVLGQGPQFIFQYYEKEERGRGNFPDRFSARQFPNYSSELNVNALLLGDSALYLCASSLEATYEQYFGPGTRLTVT.

The chain has TRBV7-6 and TRBJ2-3; no clear D. Germline V gives CDR1 SGHVS, CDR2 FNYEAQ. CDR3 size: 17 residues. Between the trimmed V and J ends, which lost 5 bases and 2 bases, there was a span of 20 bases. The CDR3 spells CASSPRLLMVVTDTQYF. DNA for the CDR3: TGTGCCAGCAGCCCCAGACTTCTTATGGTTGTCACAGATACGCAGTATTTT.

The chain carries TRBV4-1 and TRBJ2-3, with 14 positions matching TRBD2. Trimming removed 1 base from V and 14 bases from J; junction bases left unmatched: 5. The CDR3 totals 14 residues. Germline-derived CDR1 and CDR2 are MGHRA and YSYEKL. DNA for the CDR3: TGCGCCAGCAGCCAAGCGACTAGCGGGGGGGCCGTGTATTTT. Its protein product is CASSQATSGGAVYF.

CDR3 DNA sequence: TGTGCCAGCAGCTTAGGGGGTGGGGCTAGTAGGAATCAGCCCCAGCATTTT. This encodes CASSLGGGASRNQPQHF. The rearrangement joins TRBV7-9 to TRBJ1-5; tentatively, D is TRBD1 (5 bases). V was cut by 1 base and J by 4 bases, with 17 bases left in between. Germline loops: CDR1 SEHNR, CDR2 FQNEAQ (reference sequence). The CDR3 length is 17 residues.

The chain couples TRBV28 to TRBJ1-2, with D hard to call. V dropped 5 bases and J dropped 6 bases, with 10 bases sitting between them. Germline-derived CDR1 and CDR2 are MDHEN and SYDVKM. The CDR3 covers 12 residues. CDR3 nucleotides: TGTGCCAGCAGTGCGGCCCTAGATGGCTACACCTTC. It translates to CASSAALDGYTF.

The V and J genes are TRBV18 and TRBJ1-1; D may be TRBD1 (6 bases). Germline loops: CDR1 KGHSH, CDR2 LQKENI. CDR3 length: 13 residues. Trimming took 4 bases from V and 3 from J, leaving 9 bases between them. The DNA for the CDR3 is TGTGCCAGCTCACGGGGGCGGGACACTGAAGCTTTCTTT. Protein product: CASSRGRDTEAFF.

Here the CDR3 reads CSVFLPAGGYEQYF. The CDR3 nucleotides are TGCAGCGTTTTTTTGCCAGCGGGGGGCTACGAGCAGTACTTC. V usage is TRBV29-1 and J usage is TRBJ2-7; 9 positions match TRBD2. This CDR3 is 14 amino acids long. After removal of 5 bases from V and 3 bases from J, the junction contained 8 bases not matched to a gene. Germline CDR1 reads SQVTM; CDR2 reads ANQGSEA.

This chain links TRBV7-8 with TRBJ1-1; D gene uncertain. Looked up from germline, CDR1 is SGHVS and CDR2 is FQNEAQ. The CDR3 is 16 residues long. Trimming cost V 2 bases and J 0 bases, with 13 bases left between them. The CDR3 coding sequence is TGTGCCAGCAGCTTATCTACTCTGGGCATGAACACTGAAGCTTTCTTT. It specifies CASSLSTLGMNTEAFF.

The chain has TRBV6-6 and TRBJ2-7; 10 bases are shared with TRBD1. Trimming removed 5 bases from V and 6 bases from J; junction bases left unmatched: 10. Germline CDR1 and CDR2: MNHNY and SVGAGI (reference sequence). The CDR3 totals 15 residues. CDR3 protein: CASSPQHDRGPEQYF. The DNA for the CDR3 is TGTGCCAGCAGTCCCCAACACGACAGGGGGCCCGAGCAGTACTTC.

The chain joins TRBV15 to TRBJ2-7, with D tentatively TRBD1 (5 bases). This CDR3 has 15 amino acids. Trimming left V 0 bases short and J 1 base short, with 10 bases between. Germline V gene lookup returns CDR1 LNHNV and CDR2 YYDKDF (reference sequence). The CDR3 protein is CATSRDATASYEQYF. In nucleotides, the CDR3 is TGTGCCACCAGCAGAGATGCGACAGCTTCCTACGAGCAGTACTTC. The variable domain in full, completed from reference TRBV15 and TRBJ2-7, reads DAMVIQNPRYQVTQFGKPVTLSCSQTLNHNVMYWYQQKSSQAPKLLFHYYDKDFNNEADTPDNFQSRRPNTSFCFLDIRSPGLGDTAMYLCATSRDATASYEQYFGPGTRLTVT.